Listed below are T cell receptor beta chains from one sample, sequenced in a study of CD8 T cells in Susac syndrome. One entry per CDR3 protein results from TCRdb running MiXCR on the immunoSEQ multiplex PCR reads. Of under 200,000 distinct CDR3 sequences in the sample, about 91% were seen once. What was sequenced was CD4+ T cells from PBMCs. Receptor source: a human donor with Susac syndrome. The conserved cysteine and the conserved F or W are not part of the CDR3 here. D genes are given only for firm matches. Some rows have no size entry. The others give once, few or many, or a class for an expanded clone.

TRBD2,.,TRBV6-5,TRBJ2-7,ASTSSTSGSYEQY
TRBD1,.,TRBV12-3/TRBV12-4,TRBJ1-1,ASRGSGTGTMNTEAF
.,once,TRBV10-2,TRBJ2-2,ATRTEVGAPGELF
.,once,TRBV7-4,TRBJ1-5,ASSSTDQPQH
TRBD1,.,TRBV2,TRBJ1-2,ATPAEGALDAGYT
TRBD1,.,TRBV4-2,TRBJ2-1,ASSQFPTGGKNEQF
TRBD1,.,TRBV20-1,TRBJ1-1,SATTGGGNTEAF
TRBD2,.,TRBV9,TRBJ2-3,ASSTLAGESTDTQY
.,once,TRBV6-1,TRBJ1-1,ASSEARFANTEAF
TRBD1,.,TRBV7-9,TRBJ2-5,ASSLPGQGEETQY
.,.,TRBV20-1,TRBJ1-2,SARDRDRHSNYGYT
TRBD2,once,TRBV4-1,TRBJ2-5,ASSQGRGLAQETQY
TRBD2,.,TRBV20-1,TRBJ2-1,SARDETTSGRSNEQF
TRBD2,.,TRBV3-1,TRBJ2-1,ASTSGGYNEQF
TRBD1,.,TRBV7-9,TRBJ2-5,ASSLGTAETQY
.,.,TRBV12-3/TRBV12-4,TRBJ1-5,ASSLLPGDHQPQH
.,.,TRBV6-1,TRBJ1-1,ASSLTVGTEAF
.,once,TRBV18,TRBJ2-2,ASSLRQPTGELF
.,.,TRBV10-1,TRBJ1-1,ASSGQESTEAF
TRBD2,.,TRBV20-1,TRBJ2-7,SARDLAGAGEQY
TRBD1,.,TRBV5-1,TRBJ2-2,ASSPPGTGNTGELF
TRBD2,.,TRBV28,TRBJ2-7,ASSLPGLGEY
.,.,TRBV7-2,TRBJ1-5,ASSLGGQAVWQPQH
.,.,TRBV20-1,TRBJ2-1,SARELGGDIFHEQF
.,.,TRBV4-1,TRBJ1-5,ASSPERASNQPQH
.,.,TRBV9,TRBJ1-1,ASSVQQGTEAF
TRBD1,.,TRBV12-3/TRBV12-4,TRBJ1-1,ASSFRTGNTEAF
.,.,TRBV27,TRBJ2-7,ASTPGGFSYEQY
TRBD1,.,TRBV2,TRBJ1-4,ASSAGGFNEKLF
.,.,TRBV30,TRBJ2-5,AWSDLAQTHN
.,.,TRBV28,TRBJ1-5,ASIPQGLSNQPQH
TRBD2,.,TRBV20-1,TRBJ2-3,SARDPSGSGGTDTQY
TRBD2,.,TRBV9,TRBJ2-3,ASSVLAGGPGTDTQY
.,.,TRBV3-1,TRBJ1-1,ASKSRGTGYGEAF
TRBD2,.,TRBV19,TRBJ2-1,ASSIGGREYNEQF
TRBD2,.,TRBV27,TRBJ2-1,ASSLKLAGDEQF
TRBD1,once,TRBV20-1,TRBJ1-4,SAREWTGGALEKLF
.,.,TRBV18,TRBJ2-5,ASSPPGRPQQETQY
.,.,TRBV30,TRBJ1-3,AWSPMSPGSRNTIY
.,.,TRBV6-5,TRBJ2-2,ASSYSEFTGELF
.,.,TRBV9,TRBJ2-1,ASSVAMALSSYNEQF